The 27 T cell receptor beta chains below were found in one sample sequenced in a study of shared clonotypes between healthy human individuals. Assay used: immunoSEQ multiplex PCR; TCRdb lists only in-frame clones, some missing. The table has millions of clones, approximately 92% seen once; the top ten hold 0.14%. The source material was naive CD4+ T cells sorted from blood. Subset specified: CD45RA+ positively selected. The receptor source for this set is a man aged 18 to 29 in good health.

The genes are TRBV10-2 and TRBJ1-4; 8 bases agree with TRBD1. Germline V gene data show CDR1 as WSHSY and CDR2 as SAAADI. With 0 bases clipped from V and 8 bases from J, the junction kept 5 bases outside the gene matches. The CDR3 has 15 amino acids. The CDR3 DNA follows: TGCGCCAGCAGTGAGTCCAGGGGGCTAGGGGAAAAACTGTTTTTT. It yields the protein CASSESRGLGEKLFF.

The genes are TRBV5-4 and TRBJ1-1; the match to TRBD1 covers 9 bases. The V and J ends lost 4 bases and 3 bases, in that order; junction bases with no gene match: 4. The CDR3 covers 14 residues. Germline CDR1 reads SGHNT; CDR2 reads YYREEE (reference sequence). CDR3 sequence reads: CASSVQGAYTEAFF. Here the CDR3 DNA reads TGTGCCAGCAGCGTACAGGGGGCGTACACTGAAGCTTTCTTT.

The chain is built from TRBV4-3 and TRBJ1-6; no clear D gene. CDR3 length: 13 amino acids. The ends were cut back, 3 bases at V and 10 bases at J, with 10 bases in the middle. Germline V lookup: CDR1 LGHNA, CDR2 YSLEER. This CDR3 is CASSHNKNSPLHF. CDR3 bases: TGCGCCAGCAGCCACAACAAAAACTCACCCCTCCACTTT.

The chain recombines TRBV5-1 with TRBJ1-4, with 8 bases aligning to TRBD1. V shed 1 base and J 8 bases; nucleotides not matched to a gene: 4. The CDR3 spans 14 residues. Germline values: CDR1 SGHRS, CDR2 YFSETQ. CDR3 in amino acids: CASSLWAGGEKLFF. The CDR3 bases are TGCGCCAGCAGCTTGTGGGCAGGGGGCGAAAAACTGTTTTTT.

CDR3: CASSVLAVLTDTQYF. The DNA for the CDR3 is TGTGCCAGCAGTGTACTAGCGGTCCTCACAGATACGCAGTATTTT. The V call is TRBV25-1, the J call TRBJ2-3, with 8 bases matching TRBD2. J was trimmed by 2 bases and V by 4 bases; bases with no gene match: 5. Per the germline V gene, CDR1 is MGHDK and CDR2 is SYGVNS. CDR3 length: 15 amino acids. Looking up the rest from reference TRBV25-1 and TRBJ2-3 gives the full variable domain: EADIYQTPRYLVIGTGKKITLECSQTMGHDKMYWYQQDPGMELHLIHYSYGVNSTEKGDLSSESTVSRIRTEHFPLTLESARPSHTSQYLCASSVLAVLTDTQYFGPGTRLTVL.

The chain uses TRBV2 and TRBJ1-2; D may be TRBD1 (5 bases). Germline CDR1 and CDR2: SNHLY and FYNNEI. Trimming left V 4 bases short and J 6 bases short, with 9 bases between. This CDR3 has 12 amino acids. CDR3 protein: CASSGWGNGYTF. CDR3 DNA sequence: TGTGCCAGCAGTGGATGGGGGAATGGCTACACCTTC. Complete variable domain (other parts from reference TRBV2 and TRBJ1-2): EPEVTQTPSHQVTQMGQEVILRCVPISNHLYFYWYRQILGQKVEFLVSFYNNEISEKSEIFDDQFSVERPDGSNFTLKIRSTKLEDSAMYFCASSGWGNGYTFGSGTRLTVV.

The chain uses TRBV15 and TRBJ2-3; the match to TRBD1 covers 9 bases. Germline V gene sequence: CDR1 LNHNV, CDR2 YYDKDF (reference sequence). After removal of 0 bases from V and 0 bases from J, the junction contained 7 bases not matched to a gene. The CDR3 sequence is 18 residues long. In DNA form, the CDR3 reads TGTGCCACCAGCAGAGATGGTACAGGGGGCTTAAGCACAGATACGCAGTATTTT. Translation: CATSRDGTGGLSTDTQYF.

The rearrangement joins TRBV5-1 to TRBJ1-2, with D perhaps TRBD1 (5 bases). CDR1 and CDR2 (germline): SGHRS, YFSETQ. The V and J ends lost 0 bases and 0 bases respectively, with 15 bases between them. CDR3 size: 17 residues. CDR3 amino acids: CASSLGVRQTANYGYTF. CDR3 DNA sequence: TGCGCCAGCAGCTTGGGAGTTAGACAGACTGCTAACTATGGCTACACCTTC.

The genes are TRBV27 and TRBJ2-6; 7 bases align to TRBD1. This CDR3 is built from 18 residues. Germline V gene sequence: CDR1 MNHEY, CDR2 SMNVEV (reference sequence). The junction had 8 bases not matched to a gene; V was cut back by 2 bases and J by 1 base. CDR3 nucleotide sequence: TGTGCCAGCAGTTTAGTTTCGGACAGGCCTTCTGGGGCCAACGTCCTGACTTTC. Amino acid sequence: CASSLVSDRPSGANVLTF.

The chain is built from TRBV5-5 and TRBJ2-7, with TRBD1 matching 8 bases. V lost 1 base, J lost 7 bases, and 4 bases stayed unmatched. This CDR3 has 13 amino acids. The germline CDR1 and CDR2 sequences are SGHKS and YYEKEE (reference sequence). The CDR3 spells CASSLQGAREQYF. CDR3 nucleotide sequence: TGTGCCAGCAGCTTGCAGGGGGCGCGGGAGCAGTACTTC. Using reference TRBV5-5 and TRBJ2-7 for the parts outside the CDR3, the full variable domain is DAGVTQSPTHLIKTRGQQVTLRCSPISGHKSVSWYQQVLGQGPQFIFQYYEKEERGRGNFPDRFSARQFPNYSSELNVNALLLGDSALYLCASSLQGAREQYFGPGTRLTVT.

This chain connects TRBV5-4 to TRBJ2-5; 8 nucleotides line up with TRBD1. The CDR3 length is 15 residues. CDR1 SGHNT and CDR2 YYREEE come from the germline V gene (reference sequence). Unmatched junction bases numbered 10, after V lost 4 bases and J lost 5 bases. CDR3 sequence reads: CASSARQGMEETQYF. The CDR3 DNA reads as TGTGCCAGCAGCGCCCGACAGGGGATGGAGGAGACCCAGTACTTC.

The table lists this clone with a count of one. V and J are TRBV6-6 and TRBJ2-7, with D unresolved. V was shortened by 6 bases and J by 3 bases, with 18 bases between the two germline ends. The CDR3 is made up of 15 amino acids. Germline V CDR1 and CDR2: MNHNY, SVGAGI (reference sequence). In nucleotides, the CDR3 is TGTGCCAGCAGCTGGATGGCCCCTTATGACTACGAGCAGTACTTC. The encoded protein is CASSWMAPYDYEQYF.

The DNA of the CDR3 is TGTGCCATCAGTGAGTCGACTCTGATCCAGGCGGGAGGAAGATATCTAGCCAAAAACATTCAGTACTTC. Its translation is CAISESTLIQAGGRYLAKNIQYF. The chain carries TRBV10-3 and TRBJ2-4; 8 bases line up with TRBD2. J was trimmed by 0 bases and V by 0 bases; bases with no gene match: 22. Per germline, CDR1 ENHRY and CDR2 SYGVKD. CDR3 size: 23 residues.

This chain joins TRBV4-2 and TRBJ2-2, with D perhaps TRBD2 (6 bases). Germline CDR1 LGHNA, CDR2 YNFKEQ. This CDR3 is built from 17 residues. Trimming shortened V by 0 bases and J by 3 bases, and 14 bases separated the two germline ends. The CDR3 DNA sequence: TGTGCCAGCAGCCAAGATCAGGGCGGGGACTACACCGGGGAGCTGTTTTTT. Its translation is CASSQDQGGDYTGELFF.

This clone was detected only once. This rearrangement joins TRBV12-5 to TRBJ1-1, with D possibly matching TRBD1 (5 bases). V lost 4 bases and J 2 bases, leaving 14 bases between the germline ends. Germline V lookup: CDR1 LGHNT, CDR2 FRNRAP. The CDR3 runs 15 residues. DNA for the CDR3: TGTGCTAGTGGTTCCCCCGGCAGGGCAAACACTGAAGCTTTCTTT. Protein: CASGSPGRANTEAFF.

The CDR3 bases are TGTGCCAGTTCACTACAGGGGCACGGGGAGCTGTTTTTT. It is translated as CASSLQGHGELFF. This rearrangement joins TRBV6-5 to TRBJ2-2; 7 bases line up with TRBD1. Trimming cost V 9 bases and J 7 bases; bases outside gene matches: 8. The germline gives CDR1 MNHEY, CDR2 SVGAGI. This CDR3 has 13 amino acids.

The chain has TRBV30 and TRBJ1-4; perhaps TRBD1 as D (5 bases). The germline CDR1 and CDR2 sequences are GTSNPN and SVGIG (reference sequence). The CDR3 covers 13 residues. Trimming removed 4 bases at V and 8 bases at J, with 14 bases between. CDR3 sequence: CAWNLQVDEKLFF. The CDR3 bases are TGTGCCTGGAACCTACAGGTTGACGAAAAACTGTTTTTT.

The chain links TRBV5-1 to TRBJ1-4; D gene uncertain. V shed 4 bases and J shed 7 bases, with 14 bases lying between them. Germline V CDR1 and CDR2: SGHRS, YFSETQ. This CDR3 has 14 amino acids. The CDR3 DNA sequence: TGCGCCAGCAGCCGGAACCTCGCAGGTGAAAAACTGTTTTTT. Its translation is CASSRNLAGEKLFF.

The genes are TRBV5-1 and TRBJ2-7; the D call may be TRBD1 or TRBD2 (5 bases each). The CDR3 has 14 residues. V gave up 4 bases and J gave up 4 bases, with 15 bases separating them. From germline, CDR1 is SGHRS and CDR2 YFSETQ. The CDR3 reads CASSPPAGTYEQYF. CDR3 bases: TGCGCCAGCAGCCCACCGGCAGGGACGTACGAGCAGTACTTC.

V usage is TRBV9 and J usage is TRBJ1-1; no reliable D call. V shed 0 bases and J shed 3 bases, with 9 bases lying between them. This CDR3 is 14 amino acids long. Germline values: CDR1 SGDLS, CDR2 YYNGEE. The CDR3: CASSVEPKDTEAFF. For the CDR3, the DNA is TGTGCCAGCAGCGTAGAGCCCAAGGACACTGAAGCTTTCTTT. Full variable domain (missing parts from reference TRBV9 and TRBJ1-1): DSGVTQTPKHLITATGQRVTLRCSPRSGDLSVYWYQQSLDQGLQFLIQYYNGEERAKGNILERFSAQQFPDLHSELNLSSLELGDSALYFCASSVEPKDTEAFFGQGTRLTVV.

The chain has TRBV30 and TRBJ2-5; TRBD1 might be the D (6 bases). The germline V gene has CDR1 GTSNPN and CDR2 SVGIG (reference sequence). Trimming took 4 bases from V and 4 from J, leaving 19 bases between them. CDR3 length: 15 amino acids. The CDR3 DNA sequence: TGTGCCTGGACGAAACGGTCGGACAGCGGAGAGACCCAGTACTTC. Translation gives CAWTKRSDSGETQYF.

J is TRBJ1-2 and V is TRBV30; D is possibly TRBD1 (5 bases). The CDR3 covers 12 residues. Germline V gene lookup returns CDR1 GTSNPN and CDR2 SVGIG (reference sequence). Between the trimmed V and J ends, which lost 5 bases and 9 bases, there was a span of 16 bases. In DNA, the CDR3 is TGTGCCTGGGCCTCGGGACCTCATAGCTACACCTTC. Its translation: CAWASGPHSYTF.

As regards this clone: Other DNA sequences in this specimen translate into the identical CDR3. The chain has TRBV19 and TRBJ1-1; tentatively, D is TRBD1 (6 bases). This CDR3 is built from 14 residues. V was pared by 1 base and J by 1 base, with 7 bases between. Per the germline V gene, CDR1 is LNHDA and CDR2 is SQIVND (reference sequence). CDR3 region: CASSIVGGNTEAFF. The DNA of the CDR3 is TGTGCCAGTAGTATAGTAGGGGGGAACACTGAAGCTTTCTTT.

The CDR3 nucleotides are TGTGCCAGTAGCAGGGTAGGGAGCTCCTACGAGCAGTACTTC. Translated: CASSRVGSSYEQYF. The chain carries TRBV11-2 and TRBJ2-7; D is possibly TRBD1 or TRBD2 (5 bases each). The CDR3 runs 14 residues. In germline, CDR1 is SGHAT, CDR2 FQNNGV. Trimming shortened V by 9 bases and J by 0 bases, and 15 bases separated the two germline ends.

This rearrangement joins TRBV11-2 to TRBJ1-3, with a tentative D call TRBD1 (5 bases). Trimming took off 7 bases at V and 0 bases at J, with 19 bases between the two ends. The CDR3 length is 17 residues. Germline values: CDR1 SGHAT, CDR2 FQNNGV. In DNA, the CDR3 is TGTGCCAGCACCCCGGGGGTCAGGGCAGACTCTGGAAACACCATATATTTT. Its protein is CASTPGVRADSGNTIYF.

The chain recombines TRBV30 with TRBJ2-2; 8 positions match TRBD1. The J segment lost 0 bases and the V segment lost 7 bases, leaving 4 bases of the junction unmatched. The CDR3 consists of 14 residues. Germline loops: CDR1 GTSNPN, CDR2 SVGIG (reference sequence). The chain's CDR3 is CAYRGQANTGELFF. The DNA for the CDR3 is TGTGCCTATAGGGGACAGGCGAACACCGGGGAGCTGTTTTTT.

The table lists this clone with a count of one. The V call is TRBV9, the J call TRBJ2-3, with 7 bases fitting TRBD1. V was pared by 2 bases and J by 3 bases, with 6 bases of the junction left unmatched. Germline values: CDR1 SGDLS, CDR2 YYNGEE. The CDR3 covers 15 residues. As DNA, the CDR3 is TGTGCCAGCAGCGTGAGACAGGGTTGGACAGATACGCAGTATTTT. This encodes CASSVRQGWTDTQYF.